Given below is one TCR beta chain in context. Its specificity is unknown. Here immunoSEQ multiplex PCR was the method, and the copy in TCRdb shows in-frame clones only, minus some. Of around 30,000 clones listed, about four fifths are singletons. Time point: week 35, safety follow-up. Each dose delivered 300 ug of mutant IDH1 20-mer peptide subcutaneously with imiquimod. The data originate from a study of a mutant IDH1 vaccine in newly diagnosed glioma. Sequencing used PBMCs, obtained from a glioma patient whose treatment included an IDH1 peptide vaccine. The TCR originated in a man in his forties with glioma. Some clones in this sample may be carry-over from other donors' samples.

The CDR3 bases are TGTGCCAGCTCACAAAACACGGGGAATCAGCCCCAGCATTTT. Its translation is CASSQNTGNQPQHF. V gene TRBV18 combines with J gene TRBJ1-5; D ambiguous. The CDR3 sequence is 14 residues long. V was clipped by 4 bases and J by 4 bases, with 11 bases between them. Germline CDR1 and CDR2: KGHSH and LQKENI. Full variable domain (outside the CDR3, taken from reference TRBV18 and TRBJ1-5): NAGVMQNPRHLVRRRGQEARLRCSPMKGHSHVYWYRQLPEEGLKFMVYLQKENIIDESGMPKERFSAEFPKEGPSILRIQQVVRGDSAAYFCASSQNTGNQPQHFGDGTRLSIL.